Below, one T cell receptor beta chain is given with its context. The antigen is undetermined. This sample is drawn from a study of identifying expanded T cells in peripheral blood. Study-wide results and caveats: Over about two and four weeks, about 15 and 19 clones changed, versus 1.2 between replicates. Variance in clone template counts between two-week samples significantly increased with total template count across all healthy donors.

Germline CDR1 SNHLY, CDR2 FYNNEI. The CDR3 runs 17 residues. V lost 3 bases, J lost 5 bases, and 20 bases lay in between. TCRdb keeps only in-frame clones here, not all; method: immunoSEQ multiplex PCR. This sample has about 50,000 clones, with approximately 79% found just once. Healthy donors had no documented immune events, such as infections, while sampled. The chain combines TRBV2 with TRBJ1-5; D perhaps matches TRBD1 (5 bases). This receptor was taken from a person aged 18-70 years in good health. Sequencing was carried out using blood. CDR3 DNA sequence: TGTGCCAGCAGTGATTTTAATGTGGCCCGGGGGGATCAGCCCCAGCATTTT. Translating it yields CASSDFNVARGDQPQHF.